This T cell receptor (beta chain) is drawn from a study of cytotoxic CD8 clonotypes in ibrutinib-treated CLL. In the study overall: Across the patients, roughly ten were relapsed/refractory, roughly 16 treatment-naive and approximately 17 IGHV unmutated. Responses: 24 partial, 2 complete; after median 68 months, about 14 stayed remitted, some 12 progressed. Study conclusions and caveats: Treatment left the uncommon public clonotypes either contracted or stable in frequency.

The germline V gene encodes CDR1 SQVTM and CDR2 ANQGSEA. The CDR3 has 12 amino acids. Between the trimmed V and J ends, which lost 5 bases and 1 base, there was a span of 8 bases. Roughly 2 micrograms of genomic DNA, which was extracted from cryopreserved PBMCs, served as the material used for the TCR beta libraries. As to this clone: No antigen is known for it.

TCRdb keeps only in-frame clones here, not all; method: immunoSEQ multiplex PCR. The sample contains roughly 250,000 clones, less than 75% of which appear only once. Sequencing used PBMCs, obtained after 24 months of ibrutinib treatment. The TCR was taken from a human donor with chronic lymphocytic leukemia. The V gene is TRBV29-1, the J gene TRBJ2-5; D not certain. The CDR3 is CSVSTSQETQYF. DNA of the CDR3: TGCAGCGTTAGTACGAGCCAAGAGACCCAGTACTTC.